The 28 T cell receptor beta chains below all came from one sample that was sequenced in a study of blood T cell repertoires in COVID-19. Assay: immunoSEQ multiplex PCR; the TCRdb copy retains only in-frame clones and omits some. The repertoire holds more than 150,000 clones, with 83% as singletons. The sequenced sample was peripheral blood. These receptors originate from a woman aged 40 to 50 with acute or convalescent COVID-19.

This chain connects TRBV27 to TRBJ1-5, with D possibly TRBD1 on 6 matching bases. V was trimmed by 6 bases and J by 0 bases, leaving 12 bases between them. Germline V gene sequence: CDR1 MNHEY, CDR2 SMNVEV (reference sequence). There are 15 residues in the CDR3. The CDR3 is CASRGGAYSNQPQHF. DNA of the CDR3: TGTGCCAGCAGGGGGGGGGCGTATAGCAATCAGCCCCAGCATTTT.

The DNA of the CDR3 is TGTGCCAGCAGCCAAGATTGGGGCGGGAGTGTGAACGAGCAGTACTTC. This codes for CASSQDWGGSVNEQYF. The chain is built from TRBV4-2 and TRBJ2-7; 7 bases match TRBD2. This CDR3 has 16 residues. Germline CDR1 is LGHNA and CDR2 is YNFKEQ. V lost 0 bases to trimming and J lost 5 bases; unmatched junction nucleotides: 10.

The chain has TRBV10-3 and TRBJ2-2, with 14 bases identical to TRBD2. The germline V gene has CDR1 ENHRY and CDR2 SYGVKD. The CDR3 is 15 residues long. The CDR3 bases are TGTGCGACTAGCGGGAGGGCCCTGAACACCGGGGAGCTGTTTTTT. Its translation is CATSGRALNTGELFF.

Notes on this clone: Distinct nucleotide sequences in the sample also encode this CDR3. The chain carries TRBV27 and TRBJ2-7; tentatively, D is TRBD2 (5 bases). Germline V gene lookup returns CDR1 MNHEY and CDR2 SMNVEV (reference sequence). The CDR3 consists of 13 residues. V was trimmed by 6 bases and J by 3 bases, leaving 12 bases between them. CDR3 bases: TGTGCCAGCAGGGGAGACTATCTCTACGAGCAGTACTTC. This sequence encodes CASRGDYLYEQYF.

This chain's CDR3 is CASSFDNSYEQYF. CDR3 sequence (DNA): TGTGCCAGCAGCTTTGACAACTCCTACGAGCAGTACTTC. This sequence joins TRBV11-2 and TRBJ2-7; no reliable D call. With 3 bases removed from V and 0 bases from J, the gap between germline ends came to 6 bases. Germline values: CDR1 SGHAT, CDR2 FQNNGV. The CDR3 length is 13 residues.

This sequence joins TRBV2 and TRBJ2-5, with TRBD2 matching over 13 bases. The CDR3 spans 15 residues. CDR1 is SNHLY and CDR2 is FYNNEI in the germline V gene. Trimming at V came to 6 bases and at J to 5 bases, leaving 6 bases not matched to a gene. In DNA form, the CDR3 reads TGTGCCAGCAGGGGGGGACTAGCGGGACCGGAGACCCAGTACTTC. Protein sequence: CASRGGLAGPETQYF.

The CDR3 spells CASSSTGGIRGESYEQYF. In DNA form, the CDR3 reads TGCGCCAGCAGCTCGACAGGGGGTATACGGGGAGAAAGCTACGAGCAGTACTTC. The chain uses TRBV5-1 and TRBJ2-7; 9 bases map to TRBD1. The germline V gene has CDR1 SGHRS and CDR2 YFSETQ. V gave up 3 bases and J gave up 3 bases; unmatched junction bases: 16. This CDR3 has 18 residues.

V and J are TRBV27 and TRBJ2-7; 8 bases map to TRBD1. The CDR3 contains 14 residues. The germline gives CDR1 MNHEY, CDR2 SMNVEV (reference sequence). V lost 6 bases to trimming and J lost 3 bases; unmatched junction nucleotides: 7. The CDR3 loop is CASSPTGQVYEQYF. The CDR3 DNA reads TGTGCCAGCAGCCCTACGGGACAGGTCTACGAGCAGTACTTC.

As DNA, the CDR3 is TGTGCCAGCAGTTTAGAGGTTGGGACAGGGATTTTGGACGATCAGCCCCAGCATTTT. The encoded protein is CASSLEVGTGILDDQPQHF. The chain uses TRBV28 and TRBJ1-5; 9 nucleotides match TRBD1. Germline assignment: CDR1 MDHEN and CDR2 SYDVKM. This CDR3 is built from 19 residues. V shed 2 bases and J 5 bases; nucleotides not matched to a gene: 16.

CDR3 in amino acids: CASKDQGLSYEQYF. The CDR3 DNA follows: TGTGCCAGCAAGGATCAGGGACTCTCCTACGAGCAGTACTTC. This chain links TRBV11-1 with TRBJ2-7; perhaps TRBD2 as D (6 bases). This CDR3 contains 14 residues. Germline V gene lookup returns CDR1 SGHAT and CDR2 FQDESV (reference sequence). Trimming shortened V by 7 bases and J by 0 bases, and 13 bases separated the two germline ends.

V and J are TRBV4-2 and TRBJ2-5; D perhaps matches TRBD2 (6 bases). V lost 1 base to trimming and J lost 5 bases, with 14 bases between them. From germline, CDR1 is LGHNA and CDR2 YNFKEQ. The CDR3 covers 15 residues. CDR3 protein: CASSQASGVRETQYF. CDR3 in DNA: TGTGCCAGCAGCCAAGCCTCGGGGGTTCGGGAGACCCAGTACTTC.

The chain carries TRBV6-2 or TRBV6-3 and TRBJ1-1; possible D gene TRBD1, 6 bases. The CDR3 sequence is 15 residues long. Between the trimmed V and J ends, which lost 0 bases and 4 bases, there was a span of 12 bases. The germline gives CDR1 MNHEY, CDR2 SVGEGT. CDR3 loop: CASSYSQGPSTEAFF. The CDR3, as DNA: TGTGCCAGCAGTTACTCGCAGGGGCCGAGCACTGAAGCTTTCTTT.

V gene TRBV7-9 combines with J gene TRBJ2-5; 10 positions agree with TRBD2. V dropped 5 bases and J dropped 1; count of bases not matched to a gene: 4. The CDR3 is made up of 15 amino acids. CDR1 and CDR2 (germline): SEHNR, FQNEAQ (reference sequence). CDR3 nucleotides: TGTGCCAGCAGCCAAGCTAGCGGGGGCCAAGAGACCCAGTACTTC. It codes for CASSQASGGQETQYF.

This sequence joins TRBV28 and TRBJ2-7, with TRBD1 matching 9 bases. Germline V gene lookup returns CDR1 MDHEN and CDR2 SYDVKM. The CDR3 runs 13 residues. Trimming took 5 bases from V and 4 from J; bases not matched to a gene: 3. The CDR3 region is CASSTGGRYEQYF. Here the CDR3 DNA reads TGTGCCAGCAGTACAGGGGGCAGGTACGAGCAGTACTTC. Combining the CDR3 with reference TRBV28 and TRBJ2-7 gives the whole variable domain DVKVTQSSRYLVKRTGEKVFLECVQDMDHENMFWYRQDPGLGLRLIYFSYDVKMKEKGDIPEGYSVSREKKERFSLILESASTNQTSMYLCASSTGGRYEQYFGPGTRLTVT.

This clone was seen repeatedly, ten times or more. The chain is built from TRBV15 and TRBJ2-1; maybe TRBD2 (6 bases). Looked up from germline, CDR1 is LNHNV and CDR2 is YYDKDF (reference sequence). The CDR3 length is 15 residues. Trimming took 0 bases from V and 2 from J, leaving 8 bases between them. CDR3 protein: CATSRERGTYNEQFF. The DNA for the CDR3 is TGTGCCACCAGCAGAGAGCGGGGAACCTACAATGAGCAGTTCTTC. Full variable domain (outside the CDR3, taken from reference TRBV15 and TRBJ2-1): DAMVIQNPRYQVTQFGKPVTLSCSQTLNHNVMYWYQQKSSQAPKLLFHYYDKDFNNEADTPDNFQSRRPNTSFCFLDIRSPGLGDTAMYLCATSRERGTYNEQFFGPGTRLTVL.

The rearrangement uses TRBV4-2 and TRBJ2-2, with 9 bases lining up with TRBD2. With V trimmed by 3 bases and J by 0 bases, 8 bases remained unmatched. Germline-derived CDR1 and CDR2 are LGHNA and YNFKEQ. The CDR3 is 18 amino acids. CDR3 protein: CASSQTGLASTNTGELFF. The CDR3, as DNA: TGTGCCAGCAGCCAGACCGGACTAGCGTCTACGAACACCGGGGAGCTGTTTTTT.

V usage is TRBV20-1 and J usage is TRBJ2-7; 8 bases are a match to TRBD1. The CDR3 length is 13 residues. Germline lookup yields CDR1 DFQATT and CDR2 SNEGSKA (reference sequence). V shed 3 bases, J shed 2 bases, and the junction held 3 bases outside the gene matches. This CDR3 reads CSASRTGTYEQYF. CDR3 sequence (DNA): TGCAGTGCTAGTAGGACAGGGACCTACGAGCAGTACTTC.

The CDR3 DNA sequence: TGTGCCATCGGCAAAGGGACAGCCCAAACCGGGGAGCTGTTTTTT. The encoded protein is CAIGKGTAQTGELFF. The V call is TRBV10-3, the J call TRBJ2-2; 7 bases map to TRBD1. The CDR3 length is 15 residues. CDR1 and CDR2 from the germline V gene are ENHRY and SYGVKD. The V gene end was trimmed by 8 bases and the J gene end by 5 bases; junction bases not matched to a gene: 11.

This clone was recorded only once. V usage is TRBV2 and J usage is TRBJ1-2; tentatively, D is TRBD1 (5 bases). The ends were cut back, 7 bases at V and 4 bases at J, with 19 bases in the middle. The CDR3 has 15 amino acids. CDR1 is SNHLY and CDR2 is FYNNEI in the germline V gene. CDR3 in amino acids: CASILPGGSTYGYTF. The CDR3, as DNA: TGTGCCAGCATACTCCCCGGGGGGTCAACCTATGGCTACACCTTC.

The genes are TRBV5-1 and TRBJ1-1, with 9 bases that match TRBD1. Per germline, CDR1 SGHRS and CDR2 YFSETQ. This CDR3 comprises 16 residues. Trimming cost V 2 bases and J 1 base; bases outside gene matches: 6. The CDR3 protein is CASSLGTGLKNTEAFF. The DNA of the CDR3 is TGCGCCAGCAGCTTAGGGACAGGGCTCAAGAACACTGAAGCTTTCTTT.

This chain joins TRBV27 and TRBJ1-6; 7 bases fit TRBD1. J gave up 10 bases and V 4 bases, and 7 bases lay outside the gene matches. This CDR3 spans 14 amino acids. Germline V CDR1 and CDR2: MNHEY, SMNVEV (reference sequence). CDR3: CASSWRGLGSPLHF. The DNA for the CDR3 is TGTGCCAGCAGTTGGAGGGGGCTCGGCTCACCCCTCCACTTT.

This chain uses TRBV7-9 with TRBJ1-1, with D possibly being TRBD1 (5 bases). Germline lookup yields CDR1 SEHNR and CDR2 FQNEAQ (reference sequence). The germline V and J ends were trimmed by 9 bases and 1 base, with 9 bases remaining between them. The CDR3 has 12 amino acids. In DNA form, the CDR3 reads TGTGCCAGTGACAGATCGAACACTGAAGCTTTCTTT. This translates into CASDRSNTEAFF. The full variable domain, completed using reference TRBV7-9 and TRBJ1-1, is DTGVSQNPRHKITKRGQNVTFRCDPISEHNRLYWYRQTLGQGPEFLTYFQNEAQLEKSRLLSDRFSAERPKGSFSTLEIQRTEQGDSAMYLCASDRSNTEAFFGQGTRLTVV.

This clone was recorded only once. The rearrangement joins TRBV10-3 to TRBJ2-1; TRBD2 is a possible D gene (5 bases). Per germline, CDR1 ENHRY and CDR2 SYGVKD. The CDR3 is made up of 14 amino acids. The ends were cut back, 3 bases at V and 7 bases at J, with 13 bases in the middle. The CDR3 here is CAISDPDFWNEQFF. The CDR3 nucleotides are TGTGCCATCAGTGATCCGGACTTCTGGAATGAGCAGTTCTTC.

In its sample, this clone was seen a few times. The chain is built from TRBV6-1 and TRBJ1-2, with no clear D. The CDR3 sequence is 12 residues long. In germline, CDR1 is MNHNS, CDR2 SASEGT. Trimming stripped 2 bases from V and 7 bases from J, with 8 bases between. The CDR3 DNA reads TGTGCCAGCAGTGAAAACGGTCGTGGCTACACCTTC. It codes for CASSENGRGYTF.

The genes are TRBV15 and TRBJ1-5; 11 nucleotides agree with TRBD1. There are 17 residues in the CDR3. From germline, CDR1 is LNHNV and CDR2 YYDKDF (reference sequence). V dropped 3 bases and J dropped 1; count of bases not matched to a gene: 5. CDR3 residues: CATSSGQGAVSNQPQHF. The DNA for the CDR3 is TGTGCCACCAGCAGCGGACAGGGGGCGGTCAGCAATCAGCCCCAGCATTTT.

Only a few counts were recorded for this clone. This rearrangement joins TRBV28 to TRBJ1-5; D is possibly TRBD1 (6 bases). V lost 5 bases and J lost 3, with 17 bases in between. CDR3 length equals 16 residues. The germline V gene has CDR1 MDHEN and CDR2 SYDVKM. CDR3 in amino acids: CASSLASGHHNQPQHF. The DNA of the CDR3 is TGTGCCAGCAGTCTCGCTTCGGGACACCACAATCAGCCCCAGCATTTT. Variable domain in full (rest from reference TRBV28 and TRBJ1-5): DVKVTQSSRYLVKRTGEKVFLECVQDMDHENMFWYRQDPGLGLRLIYFSYDVKMKEKGDIPEGYSVSREKKERFSLILESASTNQTSMYLCASSLASGHHNQPQHFGDGTRLSIL.

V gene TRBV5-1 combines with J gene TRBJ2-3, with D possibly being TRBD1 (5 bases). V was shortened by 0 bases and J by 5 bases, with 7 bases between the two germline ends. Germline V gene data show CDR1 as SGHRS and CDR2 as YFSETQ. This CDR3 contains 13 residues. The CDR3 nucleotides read TGCGCCAGCAGCTTGGACAGGATAGATACGCAGTATTTT. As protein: CASSLDRIDTQYF.

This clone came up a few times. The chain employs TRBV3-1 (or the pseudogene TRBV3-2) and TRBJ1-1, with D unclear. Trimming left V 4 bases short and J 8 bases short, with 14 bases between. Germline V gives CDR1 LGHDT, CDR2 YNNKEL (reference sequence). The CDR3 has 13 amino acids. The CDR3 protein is CASSLGQLREAFF. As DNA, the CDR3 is TGTGCCAGCAGCCTAGGCCAGTTGAGGGAAGCTTTCTTT.